The 30 T cell receptor beta chains presented below share a single source sample, sequenced in a study of T-cell memory formation after mild COVID-19. Each CDR3 protein is one row after TCRdb ran MiXCR on the 5' RACE reads. This sample has 65,000 to 100,000 distinct CDR3 sequences, with roughly 12% found just once. The specimen sequenced was PBMCs or a T cell subset sorted from them (not recorded which). Receptor source: a man aged 18 to 29 who had mild COVID-19 (a few samples of this study predate the infection). Cell type and time point are not known.

The chain joins TRBV20-1 to TRBJ2-5; 9 bases line up with TRBD2. The CDR3 is 12 residues long. The germline gives CDR1 DFQATT, CDR2 SNEGSKA (reference sequence). V shed 6 bases, J shed 5 bases, and the junction held 4 bases outside the gene matches. CDR3 loop: CSARLAVETQYF. The CDR3 nucleotides are TGCAGTGCAAGACTAGCGGTTGAGACCCAGTACTTC.

This clonotype was counted between two and nine times. This rearrangement joins TRBV7-9 to TRBJ1-1; no firm D call. Germline values: CDR1 SEHNR, CDR2 FQNEAQ (reference sequence). The CDR3 extends over 12 amino acids. V lost 5 bases to trimming and J lost 4 bases, with 8 bases between them. CDR3 coding DNA: TGTGCCAGCAGCGACCAAAGCACTGAAGCTTTCTTT. This sequence encodes CASSDQSTEAFF.

This clonotype was detected only a few times. The chain employs TRBV6-6 and TRBJ2-7; weak D call: TRBD2 (5 bases). The CDR3 totals 11 residues. Trimming left V 6 bases short and J 4 bases short, with 7 bases between. Germline lookup yields CDR1 MNHNY and CDR2 SVGAGI (reference sequence). The CDR3 is CASRDSYEQYF. The DNA of the CDR3 is TGTGCCAGCAGGGACTCGTACGAGCAGTACTTC.

Notes on this clonotype: Germline is not matched at one junction end, which may reflect a read error. V is TRBV4-1 and J is TRBJ2-1; tentative D call: TRBD2 (7 bases). The germline CDR1 and CDR2 sequences are MGHRA and YSYEKL. The CDR3 consists of 12 residues. CDR3 in amino acids: CASGGAYSEQFF. In DNA, the CDR3 is TGCGCCAGCGGGGGGGCCTACAGTGAGCAGTTCTTC.

This clonotype was counted only a few times. The chain joins TRBV20-1 to TRBJ2-5, with D hard to call. Germline V CDR1 and CDR2: DFQATT, SNEGSKA (reference sequence). V gave up 6 bases and J gave up 0 bases, with 14 bases separating them. The CDR3 is 14 residues long. In DNA, the CDR3 is TGCAGTGCCCAAATCGCCCCTTACCAAGAGACCCAGTACTTC. Residues: CSAQIAPYQETQYF.

V usage is TRBV6-2 or TRBV6-3 and J usage is TRBJ2-2; 10 nucleotides agree with TRBD2. The germline V gene has CDR1 MNHEY and CDR2 SVGEGT. The CDR3 has 16 residues. The V gene end was trimmed by 6 bases and the J gene end by 10 bases; junction bases not matched to a gene: 14. Here the CDR3 reads CASSPWKRGGLVELFF. The CDR3 nucleotides read TGTGCCAGCAGCCCCTGGAAGCGGGGGGGCCTTGTGGAGCTGTTTTTT.

The V call is TRBV4-1, the J call TRBJ2-7; 11 bases agree with TRBD1. Germline CDR1 and CDR2: MGHRA and YSYEKL. J lost 4 bases, V lost 0 bases, and 8 bases had no gene match. The CDR3 is 17 residues long. The CDR3 nucleotides are TGCGCCAGCAGCCAAGACTCCTACGGGACAGGGGGGTACGAGCAGTACTTC. It codes for CASSQDSYGTGGYEQYF.

The rearrangement links TRBV4-1 to TRBJ1-4; 7 bases map to TRBD1. The germline gives CDR1 MGHRA, CDR2 YSYEKL. The CDR3 sequence is 16 residues long. The J segment lost 3 bases and the V segment lost 4 bases, leaving 8 bases of the junction unmatched. Here the CDR3 DNA reads TGCGCCAGCAGCCTCAGACAGGGTATGGCTAATGAAAAACTGTTTTTT. This codes for CASSLRQGMANEKLFF.

In its sample, this clonotype is medium-sized. The CDR3 sequence: CASSLNRGPQETQYF. DNA for the CDR3: TGTGCCAGCAGCTTAAATAGGGGGCCCCAAGAGACCCAGTACTTC. The chain couples TRBV7-7 to TRBJ2-5; 7 nucleotides agree with TRBD1. Germline V CDR1 and CDR2: SSHAT, FNYEAQ (reference sequence). The V gene end was trimmed by 2 bases and the J gene end by 1 base; junction bases not matched to a gene: 4. The CDR3 spans 15 residues.

This clonotype was detected a few times. This sequence joins TRBV4-3 and TRBJ1-2, with a tentative D call TRBD1 (5 bases). Germline loops: CDR1 LGHNA, CDR2 YSLEER. The ends were cut back, 3 bases at V and 6 bases at J, with 14 bases in the middle. CDR3 length: 14 amino acids. The CDR3 coding sequence is TGCGCCAGCAGCCACCGAACGGGGGTCGATGGCTACACCTTC. Protein product: CASSHRTGVDGYTF.

V gene TRBV6-2 or TRBV6-3 combines with J gene TRBJ1-2; no firm D call. V lost 2 bases and J lost 4, with 5 bases in between. This CDR3 comprises 12 residues. The germline CDR1 and CDR2 sequences are MNHEY and SVGEGT. The CDR3 spells CASSYGGYGYTF. The CDR3 DNA reads as TGTGCCAGCAGTTACGGCGGCTATGGCTACACCTTC.

The rearrangement joins TRBV7-9 to TRBJ1-2; no firm D call. The V end was cut by 5 bases, the J end by 14 bases, with 9 bases between. Germline CDR1 reads SEHNR; CDR2 reads FQNEAQ (reference sequence). The length of the CDR3 is 9 residues. CDR3 residues: CASSQSTTF. The CDR3 nucleotides read TGTGCCAGCAGCCAGTCAACGACCTTC.

This chain connects TRBV6-4 to TRBJ2-7; D call uncertain. Germline V gene sequence: CDR1 MRHNA, CDR2 SNTAGT. The CDR3 length is 18 residues. The V end lost 0 bases, the J end lost 4 bases, and 22 bases lay between the germline ends. CDR3: CASSDSTLGPSISYEQYV. The CDR3 coding sequence is TGTGCCAGCAGTGACTCGACGTTGGGCCCTTCCATTTCATACGAGCAGTACGTC.

This clonotype was observed a few times. This sequence joins TRBV4-1 and TRBJ2-1; 8 nucleotides align to TRBD1. This CDR3 has 16 residues. Germline loops: CDR1 MGHRA, CDR2 YSYEKL. V was clipped by 3 bases and J by 6 bases; unmatched bases: 10. CDR3 sequence (DNA): TGCGCCAGCAGCCATCCCAGACAGGGGTCGGGCAATGAGCAGTTCTTC. It codes for CASSHPRQGSGNEQFF.

The V gene is TRBV7-6, the J gene TRBJ1-1, with 7 bases identical to TRBD1. The germline V gene encodes CDR1 SGHVS and CDR2 FNYEAQ. The CDR3 length is 17 residues. J gave up 2 bases and V 2 bases, and 11 bases lay outside the gene matches. CDR3: CASSLRTFGTANTEAFF. In DNA, the CDR3 is TGTGCCAGCAGCTTACGGACTTTTGGGACAGCTAACACTGAAGCTTTCTTT.

This clonotype was recorded a few times. This rearrangement joins TRBV12-3 or TRBV12-4 to TRBJ2-5; 10 bases line up with TRBD2. This CDR3 is 14 amino acids long. V lost 5 bases to trimming and J lost 3 bases; unmatched junction nucleotides: 3. CDR3 DNA sequence: TGTGCCAGCAGTCCTACTAGCGGGGAAGAGACCCAGTACTTC. Residues: CASSPTSGEETQYF.

DNA for the CDR3: TGCGCCAGCAGCCCTAACGAGGGGCCTGGAAACACCATATATTTT. Protein: CASSPNEGPGNTIYF. The chain joins TRBV4-1 to TRBJ1-3, with D perhaps TRBD1 (5 bases). V was pared by 4 bases and J by 2 bases, with 12 bases between. CDR1 MGHRA and CDR2 YSYEKL come from the germline V gene. CDR3 length: 15 amino acids.

The rearrangement uses TRBV4-1 and TRBJ1-2; 11 nucleotides line up with TRBD1. CDR1 is MGHRA, CDR2 YSYEKL, per germline. The CDR3 contains 18 residues. V lost 4 bases and J lost 0; bases outside the gene matches: 10. The chain's CDR3 is CASSPWTGGTRANYGYTF. Here the CDR3 DNA reads TGCGCCAGCAGCCCTTGGACAGGGGGCACCAGAGCTAACTATGGCTACACCTTC.

V and J are TRBV7-9 and TRBJ2-7; 7 bases map to TRBD1. The CDR3 is 14 residues long. Germline V gives CDR1 SEHNR, CDR2 FQNEAQ (reference sequence). V lost 6 bases, J lost 2 bases, and 7 bases stayed unmatched. The CDR3 coding sequence is TGTGCCAGCAGATCATCGGGACAGCCCTACGAGCAGTACTTC. As protein: CASRSSGQPYEQYF.

This clonotype has only a few counts. The gene calls are TRBV6-2 or TRBV6-3 and TRBJ2-3, with 9 bases that match TRBD2. The CDR3 contains 17 residues. Trimming cost V 4 bases and J 0 bases; bases outside gene matches: 8. Germline loops: CDR1 MNHEY, CDR2 SVGEGT. The CDR3 spells CASSLAGEFPSTDTQYF. CDR3 nucleotides: TGTGCCAGCAGTTTAGCGGGGGAATTTCCTAGCACAGATACGCAGTATTTT.

The J gene is TRBJ1-2, the V gene TRBV29-1; D not resolved. Trimming took 7 bases from V and 4 from J, leaving 10 bases between them. CDR3 length: 11 residues. In germline, CDR1 is SQVTM, CDR2 ANQGSEA. CDR3 sequence reads: CSARASYGYTF. The CDR3, as DNA: TGCAGCGCTCGTGCCTCCTATGGCTACACCTTC.

The CDR3 bases are TGCGCCAGCAGCTTGATAGGGAATAGGGTAGATGAGCAGTTCTTC. Amino acid sequence: CASSLIGNRVDEQFF. The V gene is TRBV5-1, the J gene TRBJ2-1; D gene uncertain. The CDR3 is 15 residues long. Germline CDR1 reads SGHRS; CDR2 reads YFSETQ. With 1 base removed from V and 8 bases from J, the gap between germline ends came to 16 bases.

In this sample, this clonotype turned up many times. The V and J genes are TRBV24-1 and TRBJ2-1, with TRBD2 matching over 8 bases. The ends lost 1 base at V and 6 bases at J; junction bases unmatched: 1. The germline V gene has CDR1 KGHDR and CDR2 SFDVKD. The CDR3 loop spans 14 amino acids. This CDR3 is CATSDLGTSNEQFF. In DNA form, the CDR3 reads TGTGCCACCAGTGATTTAGGGACTAGCAATGAGCAGTTCTTC.

The table lists this clonotype with a few counts. The chain is built from TRBV7-3 and TRBJ1-3; TRBD1 aligns across 9 bases. V gave up 5 bases and J gave up 3 bases; unmatched junction bases: 5. The CDR3 runs to 15 residues. CDR1 is SGHTA and CDR2 is FQGTGA in the germline V gene. CDR3 DNA: TGTGCCAGCAGCCCAGGGACAGGGAGTGGAAACACCATATATTTT. It is translated as CASSPGTGSGNTIYF. The full variable domain, its missing parts supplied by reference TRBV7-3 and TRBJ1-3, is GAGVSQTPSNKVTEKGKYVELRCDPISGHTALYWYRQSLGQGPEFLIYFQGTGAADDSGLPNDRFFAVRPEGSVSTLKIQRTERGDSAVYLCASSPGTGSGNTIYFGEGSWLTVV.

This clonotype came up a few times. In DNA, the CDR3 is TGTGCCAGCTCACCCCAGGTGGGGTCGGACGAGCAGTACTTC. It is translated as CASSPQVGSDEQYF. The V and J genes are TRBV18 and TRBJ2-7, with D uncertain. Germline CDR1 KGHSH, CDR2 LQKENI. V lost 3 bases, J lost 5 bases, and 14 bases lay in between. The CDR3 spans 14 residues.

This clonotype was counted between two and nine times. The J gene is TRBJ2-3, the V gene TRBV3-1, with D hard to call. The CDR3 spans 15 residues. Trimming shortened V by 4 bases and J by 6 bases, and 17 bases separated the two germline ends. Germline-derived CDR1 and CDR2 are LGHDT and YNNKEL (reference sequence). CDR3 protein: CASSPAAPIGDTQYF. CDR3 DNA: TGTGCCAGCAGCCCGGCAGCCCCGATTGGGGATACGCAGTATTTT.

This clonotype was seen only a few times. This chain connects TRBV5-1 to TRBJ2-5, with D maybe TRBD2 (7 bases). The length of the CDR3 is 14 residues. V lost 4 bases and J 7 bases, leaving 17 bases between the germline ends. Germline V CDR1 and CDR2: SGHRS, YFSETQ. This CDR3 reads CASSINGGPPTQYF. The CDR3 DNA follows: TGCGCCAGCAGCATAAACGGGGGGCCCCCGACCCAGTACTTC.

The chain is built from TRBV7-6 and TRBJ2-7; no clear D gene. CDR3 length equals 12 residues. CDR1 is SGHVS, CDR2 FNYEAQ, per germline. Trimming took off 5 bases at V and 5 bases at J, with 10 bases between the two ends. CDR3 bases: TGTGCCAGCAGCGATGGCCGTAACGAGCAGTACTTC. It yields the protein CASSDGRNEQYF. The whole variable domain, remainder taken from reference TRBV7-6 and TRBJ2-7, is GAGVSQSPRYKVTKRGQDVALRCDPISGHVSLYWYRQALGQGPEFLTYFNYEAQQDKSGLPNDRFSAERPEGSISTLTIQRTEQRDSAMYRCASSDGRNEQYFGPGTRLTVT.

The sample holds a few counts of this clonotype. The chain carries TRBV7-9 and TRBJ2-3, with 7 nucleotides matching TRBD1. Germline V CDR1 and CDR2: SEHNR, FQNEAQ (reference sequence). Losses at the gene ends were 5 bases for V and 6 bases for J; bases not matched to a gene: 2. The CDR3 length is 12 residues. The CDR3 coding sequence is TGTGCCAGCAGCCCGGACAGGGATACGCAGTATTTT. It translates to CASSPDRDTQYF.

This clonotype was picked up a small number of times. The rearrangement uses TRBV12-3 or TRBV12-4 and TRBJ2-1, with 8 positions matching TRBD2. The CDR3 is 14 residues long. V lost 7 bases, J lost 7 bases, and 9 bases stayed unmatched. The CDR3 region is CASKPGGRRNEQFF. CDR3 sequence (DNA): TGTGCCAGCAAGCCGGGGGGGAGAAGAAATGAGCAGTTCTTC.